The 26 T cell receptor beta chains reported below all come from one sample, sequenced in a study of blood T cells in healthy people across ages. Primers used in a second PCR of roughly 6 to 12 cycles were a sample-barcoded 5' primer and a J-beta primer mix. TCRdb fed the 5' RACE reads into MiXCR, producing one record per CDR3 protein. This sample has over 600,000 distinct CDR3 sequences, with around two fifths found just once. The sequencing sample was made of blood. The receptors shown here come from a man older than 75 in good health.

This clonotype was recorded a few times. The chain couples TRBV6-6 to TRBJ2-7, with D tentatively TRBD2 (7 bases). The CDR3 spans 15 residues. V was shortened by 6 bases and J by 0 bases, with 15 bases between the two germline ends. CDR1 is MNHNY, CDR2 SVGAGI, per germline (reference sequence). CDR3 DNA sequence: TGTGCCAGCAGGCTCCCAGGGGACTACTCCTACGAGCAGTACTTC. Protein product: CASRLPGDYSYEQYF.

This chain joins TRBV28 and TRBJ2-5, with a possible D match to TRBD2 (5 bases). The J call may be mistaken, given a closer DNA end match to TRBJ2-7. The germline V gene encodes CDR1 MDHEN and CDR2 SYDVKM. The CDR3 runs to 11 residues. CDR3 DNA: TGTGCCAGCAGTTCTAGCCACGAGCAGTACTTC. This encodes CASSSSHEQYF.

This clonotype was observed at least ten times. The chain is built from TRBV7-2 and TRBJ2-1; 12 bases match TRBD2. CDR1 is SGHTA, CDR2 FQGNSA, per germline. J was trimmed by 7 bases and V by 1 base; bases with no gene match: 5. The CDR3 spans 16 residues. The CDR3 loop reads CASSLVRLAGENEQFF. The DNA of the CDR3 is TGTGCCAGCAGCTTAGTGCGACTAGCGGGAGAAAATGAGCAGTTCTTC.

V gene TRBV4-2 combines with J gene TRBJ2-2; D unresolved. The CDR3 contains 14 residues. Per germline, CDR1 LGHNA and CDR2 YNFKEQ. Trimming shortened V by 4 bases and J by 4 bases, and 10 bases separated the two germline ends. The CDR3 DNA is TGTGCCAGCAGCCCTACCGACTCCACCGGGGAGCTGTTTTTT. Protein: CASSPTDSTGELFF.

Only a few counts were recorded for this clonotype. J is TRBJ2-1 and V is TRBV30; 8 nucleotides align to TRBD2. Germline CDR1 is GTSNPN and CDR2 is SVGIG (reference sequence). J lost 4 bases, V lost 3 bases, and 5 bases had no gene match. The CDR3 extends over 14 amino acids. CDR3 sequence: CAWRVTSGYNEQFF. CDR3 in DNA: TGTGCCTGGAGAGTCACTAGCGGTTACAATGAGCAGTTCTTC.

The rearrangement links TRBV20-1 to TRBJ2-1; D might be TRBD1 (6 bases). The CDR3 consists of 15 residues. The germline CDR1 and CDR2 sequences are DFQATT and SNEGSKA (reference sequence). V lost 2 bases, J lost 6 bases, and 17 bases lay in between. CDR3 bases: TGCAGTGCTAGAAGCTTTACAGGGCCCCTCAATGAGCAGTTCTTC. It translates to CSARSFTGPLNEQFF.

The chain joins TRBV29-1 to TRBJ2-7, with 7 bases fitting TRBD2. The end of the DNA is better explained by TRBJ2-5, so the J call may be wrong. The CDR3 has 14 residues. Germline V gives CDR1 SQVTM, CDR2 ANQGSEA. In nucleotides, the CDR3 is TGCAGCGTTGGGTGGGGCGGGAGAGGAGAGACCCAGTACTTC. Its protein is CSVGWGGRGETQYF.

This clonotype was seen a few times. The chain couples TRBV9 to TRBJ2-6; 7 bases fit TRBD2. Germline lookup yields CDR1 SGDLS and CDR2 YYNGEE. The CDR3 length is 18 residues. V lost 1 base and J lost 1; bases outside the gene matches: 8. DNA for the CDR3: TGTGCCAGCAGCGTAAGTCTCGGGGGACTATCTGGGGCCAACGTCCTGACTTTC. Encoded protein: CASSVSLGGLSGANVLTF.

The genes are TRBV12-3 or TRBV12-4 and TRBJ2-1; perhaps TRBD2 as D (5 bases). V shed 7 bases and J shed 9 bases, with 16 bases lying between them. The CDR3 is 13 residues long. The CDR3 spells CASTIPGGSEQFF. Here the CDR3 DNA reads TGTGCCAGCACTATCCCCGGAGGCAGTGAGCAGTTCTTC.

This sequence joins TRBV21-1 and TRBJ2-5; the D call TRBD2 from the table was never checked on the DNA. TRBV21-1 is a known pseudogene. This CDR3 region has 20 residues. CDR3 in amino acids: CASNPPSRLAGEVAYNEQYF. The CDR3 nucleotides read TGTGCCAGCAACCCTCCCTCCCGACTAGCGGGAGAGGTAGCCTACAATGAGCAGTACTTC.

In this sample, this clonotype turned up a few times. The genes are TRBV10-1 and TRBJ2-7; D tentatively fits TRBD1 or TRBD2 (5 bases each). The CDR3 has 13 residues. The V gene lost 8 bases and the J gene lost 0 bases, with 11 bases spanning the gap. Germline V gene lookup returns CDR1 WNHNN and CDR2 SYGVQD (reference sequence). The CDR3 reads CASSVGGSYEQYF. DNA of the CDR3: TGCGCCAGCTCAGTTGGGGGCTCCTACGAGCAGTACTTC.

A few counts support this clonotype. The chain is built from TRBV7-3 and TRBJ2-3; D not certain. The CDR3 is made up of 15 amino acids. V lost 1 base and J 0 bases, leaving 8 bases between the germline ends. Germline V lookup: CDR1 SGHTA, CDR2 FQGTGA. The CDR3 loop is CASSLIGPSTDTQYF. DNA of the CDR3: TGTGCCAGCAGCTTAATTGGGCCCAGCACAGATACGCAGTATTTT.

Regarding this clonotype: One base away lies a much larger clone, so this may be a sequencing read error. The genes are TRBV4-2 and TRBJ2-1; 10 positions match TRBD2. Germline trimming cut 0 bases from V and 8 bases from J; bases unmatched to any gene: 19. The CDR3 extends over 20 amino acids. CDR1 and CDR2 (germline): LGHNA, YNFKEQ. The CDR3 coding sequence is TGTGCCAGCAGCCAAGACGGGAGGGGGCGAGCTAGCGGGAGTGCCGATGAGCAGTTCTTC. This codes for CASSQDGRGRASGSADEQFF.

This clonotype was seen repeatedly, ten times or more. The chain is built from TRBV6-2 or TRBV6-3 and TRBJ2-7, with D tentatively TRBD2 (6 bases). V was cut by 6 bases and J by 4 bases, with 10 bases left in between. The CDR3 totals 12 residues. Germline CDR1 and CDR2: MNHEY and SVGEGT. Here the CDR3 DNA reads TGTGCCAGCAGCTCGAGCGGGTACGAGCAGTACTTC. Amino acid sequence: CASSSSGYEQYF.

The chain couples TRBV3-1 to TRBJ2-3; no firm D call. CDR1 and CDR2 from the germline V gene are LGHDT and YNNKEL (reference sequence). The V gene lost 1 base and the J gene lost 1 base, with 3 bases spanning the gap. The CDR3 has 13 residues. The CDR3 bases are TGTGCCAGCAGCCAAGTTCGCACAGATACGCAGTATTTT. Protein sequence: CASSQVRTDTQYF.

V usage is TRBV20-1 and J usage is TRBJ2-3; tentative D call: TRBD2 (6 bases). The germline V gene encodes CDR1 DFQATT and CDR2 SNEGSKA (reference sequence). This CDR3 spans 14 amino acids. The V and J ends lost 3 bases and 6 bases respectively, with 16 bases between them. CDR3 nucleotide sequence: TGCAGTGCTAGGAACGCGGGGTCCACGGATACGCAGTATTTT. This codes for CSARNAGSTDTQYF.

The chain couples TRBV7-2 to TRBJ1-5, with unresolved D. This CDR3 has 15 amino acids. Germline values: CDR1 SGHTA, CDR2 FQGNSA. V shed 5 bases and J shed 6 bases, with 17 bases lying between them. The CDR3 DNA sequence: TGTGCCAGCAGCCTCGGGCGGACGGGCAGTCAGCCCCAGCATTTT. Its protein product is CASSLGRTGSQPQHF. The full variable domain, rest sourced from reference TRBV7-2 and TRBJ1-5, is GAGVSQSPSNKVTEKGKDVELRCDPISGHTALYWYRQSLGQGLEFLIYFQGNSAPDKSGLPSDRFSAERTGGSVSTLTIQRTQQEDSAVYLCASSLGRTGSQPQHFGDGTRLSIL.

This clonotype came up a few times. This rearrangement joins TRBV10-2 to TRBJ2-7, with D perhaps TRBD1 (6 bases). Trimming left V 6 bases short and J 2 bases short, with 14 bases between. Germline V gene lookup returns CDR1 WSHSY and CDR2 SAAADI. The CDR3 extends over 14 amino acids. In nucleotides, the CDR3 is TGCGCCAGCAGGCAGGGGCCCGTGGCCTACGAGCAGTACTTC. The encoded protein is CASRQGPVAYEQYF.

This clonotype was counted ten times or more. The chain links TRBV24-1 to TRBJ2-1; TRBD2 aligns across 9 bases. CDR1 is KGHDR and CDR2 is SFDVKD in the germline V gene. With V trimmed by 4 bases and J by 7 bases, 7 bases remained unmatched. This CDR3 is 15 amino acids long. CDR3 in DNA: TGTGCCACCAGTGAGCGGGGGGGCCTGACGAATGAGCAGTTCTTC. Amino acids: CATSERGGLTNEQFF.

This clonotype was picked up a small number of times. This rearrangement joins TRBV5-1 to TRBJ2-5, with a weak D call TRBD2 (5 bases). Trimming cost V 4 bases and J 4 bases, with 17 bases left between them. The length of the CDR3 is 15 residues. In germline, CDR1 is SGHRS, CDR2 YFSETQ. The CDR3 DNA sequence: TGCGCCAGCAGCCCGGTTGGCGGGTGGGGAGAGACCCAGTACTTC. Amino acid sequence: CASSPVGGWGETQYF.

The chain's CDR3 is CASSEWTGKLYEQYF. DNA for the CDR3: TGTGCCAGCAGTGAGTGGACAGGAAAACTCTACGAGCAGTACTTC. The chain links TRBV2 to TRBJ2-7; 7 bases line up with TRBD1. The germline V gene has CDR1 SNHLY and CDR2 FYNNEI. This CDR3 region has 15 residues. The trim removed 3 bases at V and 3 bases at J, leaving 8 bases unmatched.

Remarks on this clonotype: One end of the junction is discordant with germline, which a read error may explain. This rearrangement joins TRBV7-2 to TRBJ1-1, with no clear D. In germline, CDR1 is SGHTA, CDR2 FQGNSA. This CDR3 has 14 residues. CDR3 coding DNA: TGTGCCAGCAGCTCCCGAACGGGGAACGCTGAAGCTTTCTTT. Translation gives CASSSRTGNAEAFF.

The rearrangement links TRBV5-1 to TRBJ2-6; D is unclear. Trimming shortened V by 0 bases and J by 0 bases, and 10 bases separated the two germline ends. The CDR3 runs 17 residues. The germline gives CDR1 SGHRS, CDR2 YFSETQ. Written as DNA, the CDR3 is TGCGCCAGCAGCTTGGGACTGCTAAGCTCTGGGGCCAACGTCCTGACTTTC. Amino acid sequence: CASSLGLLSSGANVLTF.

Worth noting for this clonotype: Possible read error: a much larger clone is one base away. V is TRBV6-6 and J is TRBJ2-2; a possible D gene is TRBD2 (6 bases). Per germline, CDR1 MNHNY and CDR2 SVGAGI (reference sequence). This CDR3 is built from 14 residues. V shed 2 bases and J shed 7 bases, with 11 bases lying between them. As DNA, the CDR3 is TGTGCCAGCAGTTACCTACCGGAGGGCGGGGAGCTGTTTTTT. Its translation: CASSYLPEGGELFF.

This clonotype was counted a few times. The chain combines TRBV5-1 with TRBJ1-1; no firm D call. V shed 0 bases and J shed 5 bases, with 11 bases lying between them. CDR3 length equals 14 residues. Germline loops: CDR1 SGHRS, CDR2 YFSETQ. The DNA for the CDR3 is TGCGCCAGCAGCTTGGCCTCTTCTGGAACTGAAGCTTTCTTT. It codes for CASSLASSGTEAFF.

This clonotype has a count of ten or more. The gene calls are TRBV18 and TRBJ2-7, with D perhaps given as TRBD1 or TRBD2 (5 bases each). V lost 8 bases and J lost 2, with 16 bases in between. Per the germline V gene, CDR1 is KGHSH and CDR2 is LQKENI. The CDR3 extends over 14 amino acids. The CDR3 reads CASSPRDGAYEQYF. The CDR3 coding sequence is TGTGCCAGCAGCCCCCGGGACGGAGCCTACGAGCAGTACTTC.